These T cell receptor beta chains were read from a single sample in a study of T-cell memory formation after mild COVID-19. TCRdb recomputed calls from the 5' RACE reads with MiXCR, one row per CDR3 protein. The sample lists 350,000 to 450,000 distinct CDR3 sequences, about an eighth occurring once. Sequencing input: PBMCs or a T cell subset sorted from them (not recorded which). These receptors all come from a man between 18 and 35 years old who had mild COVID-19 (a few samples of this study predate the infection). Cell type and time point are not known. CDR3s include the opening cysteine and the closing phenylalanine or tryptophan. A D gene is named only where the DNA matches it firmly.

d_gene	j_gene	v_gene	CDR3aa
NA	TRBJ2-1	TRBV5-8	CASSFFRGNSYNEQFF
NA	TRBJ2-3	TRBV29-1	CSVGQTSGLAQYF
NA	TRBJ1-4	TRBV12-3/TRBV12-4	CASTQGRAFSEKLFF
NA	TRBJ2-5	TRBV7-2	CASSRFWPKETQYF
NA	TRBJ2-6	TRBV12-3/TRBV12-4	CASSFHPGANVLTF
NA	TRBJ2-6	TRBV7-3	CASSLTGAAGANVLTF
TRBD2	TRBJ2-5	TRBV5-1	CASSLEGGAQETQYF
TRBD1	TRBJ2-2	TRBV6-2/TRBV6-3	CASSPYRGNTGELFF
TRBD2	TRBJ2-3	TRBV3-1	CASSQVGLAADTQYF
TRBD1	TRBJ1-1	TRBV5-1	CASSQDTGVNTEAFF
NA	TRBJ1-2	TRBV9	CASSVAVGTPYGYTF
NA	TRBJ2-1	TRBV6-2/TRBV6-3	CASSYSAPPRNEQFF
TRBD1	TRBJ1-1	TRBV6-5	CASSYGQVGRAFF
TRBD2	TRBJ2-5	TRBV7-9	CASSRDYAETQYF
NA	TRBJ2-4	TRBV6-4	CASRTGDRSKNIQYF
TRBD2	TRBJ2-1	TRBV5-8	CASSRRSGGASEQFF
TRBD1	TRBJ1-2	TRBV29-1	CSVDGTGTYGYTF
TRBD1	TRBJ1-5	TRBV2	CASGRDRGLQPQHF
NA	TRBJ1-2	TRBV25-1	CASSKGGDYGYTF
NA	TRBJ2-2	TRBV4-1	CASSQEPPGSGELFF
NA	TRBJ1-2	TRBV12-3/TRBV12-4	CASSPLGDWNGYTF
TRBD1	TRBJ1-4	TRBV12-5	CASGLMRPGQGTNEKLFF
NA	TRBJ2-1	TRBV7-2	CASSFYLNNEQFF
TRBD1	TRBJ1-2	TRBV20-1	CSATQGANYGYTF
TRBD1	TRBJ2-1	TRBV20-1	CSASRGNGNEQFF
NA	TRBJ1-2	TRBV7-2	CASSLVGAPGTGYTF
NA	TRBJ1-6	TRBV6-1	CASGASRAYSSSHSPLHF
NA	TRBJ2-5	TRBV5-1	CASSSAGLPQYF
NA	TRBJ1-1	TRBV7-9	CASSTWANTEAFF
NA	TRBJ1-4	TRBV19	CASKHRQSNEKLFF
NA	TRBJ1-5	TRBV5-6	CASSYGWGGNQPQHF